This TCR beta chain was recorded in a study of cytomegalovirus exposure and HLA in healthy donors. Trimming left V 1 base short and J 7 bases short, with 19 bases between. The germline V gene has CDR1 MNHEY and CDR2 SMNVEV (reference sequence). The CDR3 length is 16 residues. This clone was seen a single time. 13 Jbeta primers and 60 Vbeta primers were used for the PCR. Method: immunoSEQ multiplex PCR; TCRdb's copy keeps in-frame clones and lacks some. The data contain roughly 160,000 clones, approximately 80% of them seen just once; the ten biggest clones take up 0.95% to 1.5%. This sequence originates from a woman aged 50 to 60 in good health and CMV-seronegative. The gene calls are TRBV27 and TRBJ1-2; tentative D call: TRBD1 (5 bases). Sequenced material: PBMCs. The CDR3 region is CASSLYGGGIIGGYTF. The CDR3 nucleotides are TGTGCCAGCAGTTTATATGGTGGGGGGATCATTGGTGGCTACACCTTC.